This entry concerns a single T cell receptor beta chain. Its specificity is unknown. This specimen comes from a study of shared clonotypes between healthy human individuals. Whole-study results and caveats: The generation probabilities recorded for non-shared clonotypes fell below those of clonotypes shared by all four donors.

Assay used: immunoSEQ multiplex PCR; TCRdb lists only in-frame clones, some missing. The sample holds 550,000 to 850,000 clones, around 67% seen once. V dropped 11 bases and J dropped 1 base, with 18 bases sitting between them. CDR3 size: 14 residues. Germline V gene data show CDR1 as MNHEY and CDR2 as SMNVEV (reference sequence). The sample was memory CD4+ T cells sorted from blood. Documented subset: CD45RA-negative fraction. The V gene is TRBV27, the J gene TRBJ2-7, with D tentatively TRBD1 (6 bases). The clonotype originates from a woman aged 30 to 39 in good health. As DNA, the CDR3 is TGTGCCTCGAACCCCACAGGGTTTTCCTACGAGCAGTACTTC. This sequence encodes CASNPTGFSYEQYF.